This is a list of T cell receptor beta chains from one sample in a study of beta chain features in type 1 diabetes. Libraries were prepared by immunoSEQ multiplex PCR; TCRdb keeps only in-frame clonotypes and omits some of them. The sample records 900,000 or so clones, roughly 17% being singletons. The sample taken for sequencing was naive CD4+ T cells from blood. The source is a woman aged 18-35 years in good health. Each CDR3 is given with its conserved first and last residue. D genes are given only for firm matches. The listing skips clone size in some rows; elsewhere it reads once, few, many or a size class.

d_gene	v_gene	len	j_gene	abundance	CDR3aa	CDR3nt
NA	TRBV7-9	12	TRBJ2-1	NA	CASSSIGREQFF	TGTGCCAGCAGCTCCATTGGTCGTGAGCAGTTCTTC
NA	TRBV28	13	TRBJ2-1	few	CASIKTVNNEQFF	TGTGCCAGCATTAAGACGGTGAACAATGAGCAGTTCTTC
NA	TRBV4-3	16	TRBJ2-1	NA	CASSPKTGRGYNEQFF	TGCGCCAGCAGCCCTAAGACAGGGCGGGGTTACAATGAGCAGTTCTTC
NA	TRBV19	14	TRBJ2-2	few	CATTTGTEFGELFF	TGTGCCACCACTACAGGGACGGAGTTCGGGGAGCTGTTTTTT
NA	TRBV6-5	16	TRBJ2-1	NA	CASSYDFGQKGNEQFF	TGTGCCAGCAGTTACGACTTTGGGCAAAAAGGAAATGAGCAGTTCTTC
NA	TRBV20-1	11	TRBJ1-2	few	CSAGRDYGYTF	TGCAGTGCGGGCAGGGACTATGGCTACACCTTC
NA	TRBV28	17	TRBJ1-5	NA	CASSSLHSGSGNQPQHF	TGTGCCAGCAGTTCCCTACATTCGGGCAGTGGCAATCAGCCCCAGCATTTT
NA	TRBV11-2	14	TRBJ2-3	few	CASSTRQSTDTQYF	TGTGCCAGCAGCACCAGGCAGAGCACAGATACGCAGTATTTT
NA	TRBV28	14	TRBJ2-7	few	CASLRAAQLGSQYF	TGTGCCAGCTTGAGAGCGGCCCAGCTGGGATCCCAGTACTTC
TRBD2	TRBV19	15	TRBJ2-2	few	CASSSGRRDTGELFF	TGTGCCAGTAGCAGCGGGAGAAGGGACACCGGGGAGCTGTTTTTT
NA	TRBV29-1	14	TRBJ2-3	few	CSAGRMGGTDTQYF	TGCAGCGCGGGGAGAATGGGGGGAACAGATACGCAGTATTTT
TRBD1	TRBV15	18	TRBJ1-4	NA	CATSRDRGWDSTNEKLFF	TGTGCCACCAGCAGAGATCGGGGATGGGACAGCACCAATGAAAAACTGTTTTTT
NA	TRBV9	14	TRBJ2-1	NA	CASSVQGISDEQFF	TGTGCCAGCAGCGTACAGGGGATAAGCGATGAGCAGTTCTTC
TRBD2	TRBV4-3	16	TRBJ2-1	NA	CASSPRAWTSGLEQFF	TGCGCCAGCAGCCCTCGAGCTTGGACTAGCGGGCTTGAGCAGTTCTTC
TRBD2	TRBV7-2	18	TRBJ2-1	NA	CASSHRYGTSGTYNEQFF	TGTGCCAGCAGCCACCGATATGGGACTAGCGGGACGTACAATGAGCAGTTCTTC
NA	TRBV7-2	16	TRBJ2-7	few	CASSLEQGTGSYEQYF	TGTGCCAGCAGCTTAGAACAGGGTACGGGTTCGTACGAGCAGTACTTC
TRBD2	TRBV4-2	18	TRBJ2-7	NA	CASSQEGRLAEISYEQYF	TGTGCCAGCAGCCAAGAGGGGAGACTAGCGGAAATCTCCTACGAGCAGTACTTC
TRBD1	TRBV5-1	15	TRBJ2-5	NA	CASSLAGTAGKTQYF	TGCGCCAGCAGCTTGGCCGGGACAGCCGGAAAGACCCAGTACTTC
TRBD1	TRBV6-6	13	TRBJ2-7	NA	CASSPRTGYEQYF	TGTGCCAGCAGTCCAAGGACAGGGTACGAGCAGTACTTC
NA	TRBV6-6	16	TRBJ1-2	few	CASSHPWQGRNYGYTF	TGTGCCAGCAGCCACCCTTGGCAGGGACGGAACTATGGCTACACCTTC
NA	TRBV27	13	TRBJ2-6	NA	CASRSSGANVPTF	TGTGCCAGCAGATCCTCTGGGGCCAACGTCCCGACTTTC
NA	TRBV4-2	16	TRBJ2-7	NA	CASSQDGVGVPYEQYF	TGTGCCAGCAGCCAAGATGGGGTGGGAGTCCCCTACGAGCAGTACTTC
NA	TRBV11-2	13	TRBJ2-7	NA	CASSLWRAYEQYF	TGTGCCAGCAGCCTATGGCGGGCCTACGAGCAGTACTTC
NA	TRBV7-9	19	TRBJ2-1	NA	CASSLLLGSRGNSYNEQFF	TGTGCCAGCAGCTTACTTCTTGGTTCTCGGGGGAACTCCTACAATGAGCAGTTCTTC
NA	TRBV7-2	15	TRBJ2-7	few	CASSFQSGIGGEQYF	TGTGCCAGCAGCTTTCAATCAGGGATTGGTGGGGAGCAGTACTTC
TRBD2	TRBV6-4	14	TRBJ2-1	NA	CASSVREGPHEQFF	TGTGCCAGCAGTGTACGGGAGGGCCCCCATGAGCAGTTCTTC
TRBD1	TRBV9	15	TRBJ1-1	NA	CASSGNRGLNTEAFF	TGTGCCAGCAGCGGAAACAGGGGACTGAACACTGAAGCTTTCTTT
NA	TRBV5-4	17	TRBJ2-7	NA	CASSSTGLGGRSHEQYF	TGTGCCAGCAGCTCTACGGGGCTAGGAGGGAGAAGCCACGAGCAGTACTTC
NA	TRBV19	13	TRBJ1-2	NA	CASRGGLAYGYTF	TGTGCCAGTAGGGGAGGTCTGGCATATGGCTACACCTTC
NA	TRBV28	15	TRBJ1-4	few	CASSLVTGTNEKLFF	TGTGCCAGCAGTTTAGTTACAGGGACTAATGAAAAACTGTTTTTT
NA	TRBV18	13	TRBJ1-2	few	CASSPPRTGGYTF	TGTGCCAGCTCACCACCCCGGACGGGTGGCTACACCTTC
TRBD2	TRBV28	15	TRBJ2-1	few	CATRPQLAGVPEQFF	TGTGCCACCCGCCCCCAGCTAGCGGGAGTGCCTGAGCAGTTCTTC
NA	TRBV7-2	13	TRBJ1-1	NA	CASSYDRDTEAFF	TGTGCCAGCAGCTATGACAGAGACACTGAAGCTTTCTTT
NA	TRBV10-2	11	TRBJ1-2	few	CASRQNYGYTF	TGCGCCAGCAGGCAAAACTATGGCTACACCTTC
NA	TRBV28	11	TRBJ2-7	few	CASRSHLAWWF	TGTGCCAGCAGATCTCACCTCGCCTGGTGGTTT
TRBD2	TRBV18	15	TRBJ2-1	NA	CASSPLLAEYNEQFF	TGTGCCAGCTCACCACTACTAGCGGAATACAATGAGCAGTTCTTC
NA	TRBV4-3	13	TRBJ2-1	NA	CASSQDLGGEQFF	TGCGCCAGCAGCCAAGATCTTGGGGGGGAGCAGTTCTTC
NA	TRBV11-2	16	TRBJ2-7	few	CASTLKEGALTYEQYF	TGTGCCAGCACCTTGAAGGAGGGGGCTTTGACCTACGAGCAGTACTTC
TRBD1	TRBV6-5	14	TRBJ2-1	NA	CASTGQGAGNEQFF	TGTGCCAGCACGGGACAGGGGGCAGGGAATGAGCAGTTCTTC
NA	TRBV7-2	14	TRBJ2-1	few	CASSLVSGDNEQFF	TGTGCCAGCAGCTTAGTATCCGGGGACAATGAGCAGTTCTTC
NA	TRBV18	13	TRBJ2-1	NA	CASSPGRGDEQFF	TGTGCCAGCTCACCCGGAAGGGGGGATGAGCAGTTCTTC
TRBD2	TRBV6-6	16	TRBJ2-3	NA	CASSRTSGLSTDTQYF	TGTGCCAGCAGTCGGACTAGCGGACTTAGCACAGATACGCAGTATTTT
NA	TRBV7-9	15	TRBJ1-2	NA	CASSPHAGPNYGYTF	TGTGCCAGCAGCCCCCATGCGGGACCTAACTATGGCTACACCTTC
TRBD1	TRBV5-1	14	TRBJ2-5	NA	CASSLTGGGETQYF	TGCGCCAGCAGCTTGACAGGGGGCGGGGAGACCCAGTACTTC
NA	TRBV25-1	14	TRBJ2-7	NA	CASSENGNSYEQYF	TGTGCCAGCAGTGAAAACGGAAACTCCTACGAGCAGTACTTC